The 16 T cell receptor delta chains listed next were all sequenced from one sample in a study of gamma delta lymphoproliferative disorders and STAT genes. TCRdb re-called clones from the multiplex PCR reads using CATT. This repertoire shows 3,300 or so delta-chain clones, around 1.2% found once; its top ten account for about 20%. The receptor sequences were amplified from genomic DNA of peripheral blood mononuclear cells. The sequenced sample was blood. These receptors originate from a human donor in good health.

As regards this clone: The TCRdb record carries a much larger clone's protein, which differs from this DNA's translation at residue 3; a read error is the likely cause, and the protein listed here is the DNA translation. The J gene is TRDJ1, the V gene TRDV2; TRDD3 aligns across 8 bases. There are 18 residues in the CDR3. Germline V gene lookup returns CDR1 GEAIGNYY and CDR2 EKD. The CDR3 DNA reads TGTGCCTATGACACCTTATCTGGGGGAGGGCTATACACCGATAAACTCATCTTT. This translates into CAYDTLSGGGLYTDKLIF.

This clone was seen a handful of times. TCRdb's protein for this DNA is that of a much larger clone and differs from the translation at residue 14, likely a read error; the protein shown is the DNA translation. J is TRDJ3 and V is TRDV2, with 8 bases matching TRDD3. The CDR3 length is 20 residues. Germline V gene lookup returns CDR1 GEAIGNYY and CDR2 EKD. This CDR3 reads CACDKVLGVASSWGTRQMFF. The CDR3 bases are TGTGCCTGTGACAAAGTACTGGGGGTTGCCTCCTCCTGGGGCACCCGACAGATGTTTTTC.

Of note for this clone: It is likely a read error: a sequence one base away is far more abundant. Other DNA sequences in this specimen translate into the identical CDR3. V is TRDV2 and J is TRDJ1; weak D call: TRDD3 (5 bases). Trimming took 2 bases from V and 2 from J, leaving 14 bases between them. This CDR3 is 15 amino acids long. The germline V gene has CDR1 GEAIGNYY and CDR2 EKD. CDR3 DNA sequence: TGTGCCTGTGACAGCCTGGGAGATTTTACCGATAAACTCATCTTT. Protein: CACDSLGDFTDKLIF.

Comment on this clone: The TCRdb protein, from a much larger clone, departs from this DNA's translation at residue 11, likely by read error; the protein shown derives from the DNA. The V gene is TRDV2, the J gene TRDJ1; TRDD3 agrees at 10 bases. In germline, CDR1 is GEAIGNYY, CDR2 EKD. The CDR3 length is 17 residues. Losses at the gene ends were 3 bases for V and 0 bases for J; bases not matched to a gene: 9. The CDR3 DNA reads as TGTGCCTGTGACGCCCTTAGTACTGGGGGATACACCGATAAACTCATCTTT. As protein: CACDALSTGGYTDKLIF.

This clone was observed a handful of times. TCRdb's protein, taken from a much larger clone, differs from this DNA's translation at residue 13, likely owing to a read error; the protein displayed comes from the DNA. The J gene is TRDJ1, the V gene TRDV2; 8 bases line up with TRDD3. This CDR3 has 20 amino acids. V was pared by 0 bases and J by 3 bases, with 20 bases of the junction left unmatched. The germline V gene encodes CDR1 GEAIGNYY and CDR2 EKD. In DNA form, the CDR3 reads TGTGCCTGTGACACCGTCGGGCCTCATCCTACTGGGGGTAGTCCCGATAAACTCATCTTT. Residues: CACDTVGPHPTGGSPDKLIF.

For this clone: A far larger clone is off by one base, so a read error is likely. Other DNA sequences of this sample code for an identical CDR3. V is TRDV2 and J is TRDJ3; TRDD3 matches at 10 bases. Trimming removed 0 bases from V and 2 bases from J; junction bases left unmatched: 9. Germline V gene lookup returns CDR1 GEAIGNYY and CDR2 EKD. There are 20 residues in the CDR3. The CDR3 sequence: CACDTVGGIREAWDTRQMFF. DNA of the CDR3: TGTGCCTGTGACACCGTCGGGGGGATACGTGAAGCCTGGGACACCCGACAGATGTTTTTC.

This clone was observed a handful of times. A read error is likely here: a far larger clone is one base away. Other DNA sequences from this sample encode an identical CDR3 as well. CDR3 residues: CALGERLPHLLVLIQRGRTDKLIF. CDR3 in DNA: TGTGCTCTTGGGGAAAGGCTACCCCACCTTCTTGTACTCATCCAGAGGGGTAGGACCGATAAACTCATCTTT. The rearrangement joins TRDV1 to TRDJ1, with D possibly matching TRDD2 (5 bases). Trimming removed 2 bases from V and 2 bases from J, with 39 bases in between. From germline, CDR1 is TSWWSYY and CDR2 QGS. The CDR3 contains 24 residues.

The CDR3 protein is CASLCLSIRGAAQLFF. The CDR3 DNA sequence: TGTGCTTCATTGTGCCTATCAATCCGGGGGGCAGCACAACTCTTCTTT. The J gene is given as TRDJ2, and the V gene is not called. This CDR3 has 16 residues.

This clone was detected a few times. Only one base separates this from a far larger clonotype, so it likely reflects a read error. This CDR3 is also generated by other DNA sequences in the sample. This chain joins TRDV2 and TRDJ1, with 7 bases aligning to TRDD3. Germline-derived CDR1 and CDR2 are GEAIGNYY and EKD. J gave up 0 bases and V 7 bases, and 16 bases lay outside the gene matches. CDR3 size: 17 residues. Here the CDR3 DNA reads TGTGCCTGCGATCCCGTAACTGGGGCCCCGTACACCGATAAACTCATCTTT. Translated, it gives CACDPVTGAPYTDKLIF.

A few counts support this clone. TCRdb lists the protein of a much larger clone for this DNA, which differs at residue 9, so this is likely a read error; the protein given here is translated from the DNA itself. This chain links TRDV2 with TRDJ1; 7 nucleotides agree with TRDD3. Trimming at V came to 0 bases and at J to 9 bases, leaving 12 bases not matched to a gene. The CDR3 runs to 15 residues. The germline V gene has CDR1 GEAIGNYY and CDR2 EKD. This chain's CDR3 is CACDTLGASREQLIF. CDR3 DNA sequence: TGTGCCTGTGACACCCTGGGGGCTTCACGGGAACAACTCATCTTT.

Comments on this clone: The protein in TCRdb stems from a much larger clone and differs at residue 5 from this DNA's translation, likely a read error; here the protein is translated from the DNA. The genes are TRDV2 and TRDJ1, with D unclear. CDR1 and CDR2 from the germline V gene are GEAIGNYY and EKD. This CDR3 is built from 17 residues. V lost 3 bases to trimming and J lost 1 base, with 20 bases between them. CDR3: CACDAVGSTGATDKLIF. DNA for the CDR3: TGTGCCTGTGACGCCGTAGGGAGTACCGGGGCCACCGATAAACTCATCTTT.

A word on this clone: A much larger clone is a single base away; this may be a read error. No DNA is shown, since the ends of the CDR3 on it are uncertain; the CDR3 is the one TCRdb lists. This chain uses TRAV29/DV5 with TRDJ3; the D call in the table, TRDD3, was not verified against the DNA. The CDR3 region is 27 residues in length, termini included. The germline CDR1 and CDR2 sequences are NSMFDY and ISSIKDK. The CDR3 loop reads CSVLLCSHCFLLVLGDTRSWDTRQMFF.

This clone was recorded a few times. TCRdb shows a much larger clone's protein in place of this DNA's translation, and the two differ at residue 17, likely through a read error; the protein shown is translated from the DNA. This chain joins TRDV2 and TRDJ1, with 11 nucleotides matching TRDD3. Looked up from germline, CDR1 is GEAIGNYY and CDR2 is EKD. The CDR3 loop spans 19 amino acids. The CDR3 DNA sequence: TGTGCCTGTGACACCGTCAGTGGGGGATACGCAGGTTCCACCGATAAACCCATCTTT. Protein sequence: CACDTVSGGYAGSTDKPIF.

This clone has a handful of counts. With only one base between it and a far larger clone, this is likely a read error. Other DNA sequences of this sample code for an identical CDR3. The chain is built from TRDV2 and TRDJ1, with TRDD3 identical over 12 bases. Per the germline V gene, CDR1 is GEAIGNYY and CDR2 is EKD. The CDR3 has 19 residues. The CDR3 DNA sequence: TGTGCCTGTGACACCGTGGGACCTGGGGGATACGGGGGCACCGATAAACTTATCTTT. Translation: CACDTVGPGGYGGTDKLIF.

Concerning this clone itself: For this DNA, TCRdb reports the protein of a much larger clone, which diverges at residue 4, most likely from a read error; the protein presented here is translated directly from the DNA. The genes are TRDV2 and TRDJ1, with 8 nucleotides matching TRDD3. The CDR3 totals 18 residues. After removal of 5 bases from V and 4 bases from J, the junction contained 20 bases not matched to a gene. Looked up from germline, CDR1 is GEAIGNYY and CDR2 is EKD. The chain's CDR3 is CACVTVALGILSDDKLIF. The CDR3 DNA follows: TGTGCCTGTGTCACGGTTGCCTTGGGGATACTTTCTGACGATAAACTCATCTTT.

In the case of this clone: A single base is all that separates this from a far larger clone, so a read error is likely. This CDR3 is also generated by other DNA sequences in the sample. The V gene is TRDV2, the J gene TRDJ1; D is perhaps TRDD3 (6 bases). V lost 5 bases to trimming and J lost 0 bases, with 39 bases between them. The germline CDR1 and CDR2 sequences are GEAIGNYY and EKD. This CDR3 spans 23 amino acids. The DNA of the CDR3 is TGTGCCTGTGTCCCCGTACTGGGACCCACCCGGCGGGCCGGCCGACCGCACACCGATAAACTCATCTTT. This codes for CACVPVLGPTRRAGRPHTDKLIF.